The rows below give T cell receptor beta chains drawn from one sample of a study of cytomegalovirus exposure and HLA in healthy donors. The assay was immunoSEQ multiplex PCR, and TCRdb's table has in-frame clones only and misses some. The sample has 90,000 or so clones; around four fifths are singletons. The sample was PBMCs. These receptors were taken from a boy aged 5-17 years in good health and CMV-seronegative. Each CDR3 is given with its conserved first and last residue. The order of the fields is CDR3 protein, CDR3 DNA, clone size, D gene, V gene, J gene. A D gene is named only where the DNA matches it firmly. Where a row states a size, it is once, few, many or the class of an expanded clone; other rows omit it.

cdr3_aa: CASSRAGGSYEQYF; cdr3_nt: TGTGCCAGCAGTCGAGCGGGAGGGTCCTACGAGCAGTACTTC; clone_size: NA; d_call: TRBD2; v_call: TRBV27; j_call: TRBJ2-7
cdr3_aa: CASSPSGPGYTF; cdr3_nt: TGTGCCAGCAGTCCGTCAGGGCCCGGCTACACCTTC; clone_size: NA; d_call: NA; v_call: TRBV28; j_call: TRBJ1-2
cdr3_aa: CASSKGQEVLYEQYF; cdr3_nt: TGTGCCAGCAGCAAGGGACAGGAGGTTCTCTACGAGCAGTACTTC; clone_size: NA; d_call: NA; v_call: TRBV21-1; j_call: TRBJ2-7
cdr3_aa: CASSLGRQRGGQETQYF; cdr3_nt: TGTGCCAGCAGCTTAGGACGGCAGCGGGGGGGGCAAGAGACCCAGTACTTC; clone_size: NA; d_call: TRBD2; v_call: TRBV11-2; j_call: TRBJ2-5
cdr3_aa: CASRLRKGDYGYTF; cdr3_nt: TGCGCCAGCAGACTGAGAAAGGGAGACTATGGCTACACCTTC; clone_size: NA; d_call: NA; v_call: TRBV5-1; j_call: TRBJ1-2
cdr3_aa: CASSPGFSSYEQYF; cdr3_nt: TGTGCCAGCTCACCGGGCTTCAGCTCCTACGAGCAGTACTTC; clone_size: NA; d_call: NA; v_call: TRBV18; j_call: TRBJ2-7
cdr3_aa: CASSGTVEYEQYF; cdr3_nt: TGTGCCAGCAGTGGGACAGTGGAATACGAGCAGTACTTC; clone_size: NA; d_call: NA; v_call: TRBV6-1; j_call: TRBJ2-7
cdr3_aa: CASSDSLGGSSGYTF; cdr3_nt: TGTGCCAGCAGTGACTCGTTAGGAGGGTCCAGCGGCTACACCTTC; clone_size: NA; d_call: NA; v_call: TRBV6-4; j_call: TRBJ1-2
cdr3_aa: CASSLYSGANVLTF; cdr3_nt: TGTGCCAGCAGCTTATACTCTGGGGCCAACGTCCTGACTTTC; clone_size: NA; d_call: NA; v_call: TRBV7-3; j_call: TRBJ2-6
cdr3_aa: CASSQSLAGESETQYF; cdr3_nt: TGCGCCAGCAGCCAGTCCCTAGCGGGGGAAAGTGAGACCCAGTACTTC; clone_size: NA; d_call: TRBD2; v_call: TRBV4-1; j_call: TRBJ2-5
cdr3_aa: CASSYGGGAGGNIMNTEAFF; cdr3_nt: TGTGCCAGCAGTTATGGGGGTGGGGCAGGGGGCAACATCATGAACACTGAAGCTTTCTTT; clone_size: NA; d_call: TRBD1; v_call: TRBV6-9; j_call: TRBJ1-1
cdr3_aa: CASSFRGSGANVLTF; cdr3_nt: TGTGCCAGCAGTTTTCGAGGTTCTGGGGCCAACGTCCTGACTTTC; clone_size: NA; d_call: NA; v_call: TRBV28; j_call: TRBJ2-6
cdr3_aa: CASSGYGGQPQHF; cdr3_nt: TGTGCCAGCAGCGGTTACGGGGGTCAGCCCCAGCATTTT; clone_size: NA; d_call: NA; v_call: TRBV9; j_call: TRBJ1-5
cdr3_aa: CASTTSGRDNEQFF; cdr3_nt: TGTGCCAGCACCACTAGCGGGAGAGACAATGAGCAGTTCTTC; clone_size: NA; d_call: TRBD2; v_call: TRBV6-5; j_call: TRBJ2-1
cdr3_aa: CASITPPGLANEQFF; cdr3_nt: TGTGCCAGCATTACCCCACCGGGACTAGCCAATGAGCAGTTCTTC; clone_size: NA; d_call: TRBD2; v_call: TRBV27; j_call: TRBJ2-1
cdr3_aa: CASSLGSSPYNEQFF; cdr3_nt: TGTGCCAGCAGCTTAGGTTCTAGCCCCTACAATGAGCAGTTCTTC; clone_size: few; d_call: NA; v_call: TRBV7-6; j_call: TRBJ2-1
cdr3_aa: CASSTSGGEDTQYF; cdr3_nt: TGTGCCAGCAGTACTAGCGGGGGGGAAGATACGCAGTATTTT; clone_size: few; d_call: TRBD2; v_call: TRBV6-4; j_call: TRBJ2-3
cdr3_aa: CASSQVEGPRDEQFF; cdr3_nt: TGCGCCAGCAGCCAAGTCGAAGGCCCCAGGGATGAGCAGTTCTTC; clone_size: NA; d_call: NA; v_call: TRBV4-1; j_call: TRBJ2-1
cdr3_aa: CSVVTGSYGYTF; cdr3_nt: TGCAGCGTAGTGACAGGGTCCTATGGCTACACCTTC; clone_size: NA; d_call: TRBD1; v_call: TRBV29-1; j_call: TRBJ1-2
cdr3_aa: CASSYRDSRNTGELFF; cdr3_nt: TGCGCCAGCAGCTATCGGGACAGCCGGAACACCGGGGAGCTGTTTTTT; clone_size: NA; d_call: TRBD1; v_call: TRBV5-1; j_call: TRBJ2-2
cdr3_aa: CASSPPGTRLYNEQFF; cdr3_nt: TGTGCCAGCAGCCCCCCCGGGACACGATTATACAATGAGCAGTTCTTC; clone_size: NA; d_call: NA; v_call: TRBV7-9; j_call: TRBJ2-1
cdr3_aa: CASSLAGAGGPLHF; cdr3_nt: TGTGCCAGCAGCTTAGCGGGGGCAGGGGGCCCCCTCCATTTT; clone_size: once; d_call: TRBD1; v_call: TRBV7-2; j_call: TRBJ1-5
cdr3_aa: CASSLSTGVSSPLHF; cdr3_nt: TGTGCCAGCAGCTTATCCACAGGGGTCAGTTCACCCCTCCACTTT; clone_size: NA; d_call: TRBD1; v_call: TRBV7-2; j_call: TRBJ1-6
cdr3_aa: CASSWDRMGNSPLHF; cdr3_nt: TGTGCCAGCAGCTGGGACAGGATGGGTAATTCACCCCTCCACTTT; clone_size: NA; d_call: TRBD1; v_call: TRBV7-2; j_call: TRBJ1-6
cdr3_aa: CASSLIAGAYEQYF; cdr3_nt: TGTGCCAGCAGTTTAATAGCGGGAGCCTACGAGCAGTACTTC; clone_size: NA; d_call: TRBD2; v_call: TRBV28; j_call: TRBJ2-7
cdr3_aa: CASSLGMRTYEQYF; cdr3_nt: TGTGCCAGCAGCTTAGGAATGCGGACCTACGAGCAGTACTTC; clone_size: NA; d_call: NA; v_call: TRBV7-2; j_call: TRBJ2-7
cdr3_aa: CSVGFMGQGRETQYF; cdr3_nt: TGCAGCGTTGGTTTTATGGGACAGGGGCGGGAGACCCAGTACTTC; clone_size: NA; d_call: TRBD1; v_call: TRBV29-1; j_call: TRBJ2-5
cdr3_aa: CASSTRTGNYGYTF; cdr3_nt: TGTGCCAGCAGCACCCGGACAGGGAACTATGGCTACACCTTC; clone_size: NA; d_call: TRBD1; v_call: TRBV7-8; j_call: TRBJ1-2
cdr3_aa: CASSQLIRGTGELFF; cdr3_nt: TGCGCCAGCAGCCAACTAATTCGGGGAACCGGGGAGCTGTTTTTT; clone_size: NA; d_call: NA; v_call: TRBV4-1; j_call: TRBJ2-2
cdr3_aa: CARTQAGLSYEQYF; cdr3_nt: TGTGCCAGGACCCAGGCAGGCCTATCCTACGAGCAGTACTTC; clone_size: NA; d_call: NA; v_call: TRBV25-1; j_call: TRBJ2-7
cdr3_aa: CASSPLEGLLKAGGPNEQFF; cdr3_nt: TGCGCCAGCAGCCCCCTAGAAGGACTGCTTAAGGCGGGGGGGCCCAATGAGCAGTTCTTC; clone_size: NA; d_call: TRBD2; v_call: TRBV4-1; j_call: TRBJ2-1
cdr3_aa: CSVEDPAGVGEQYF; cdr3_nt: TGCAGCGTTGAAGATCCAGCGGGAGTTGGCGAGCAGTACTTC; clone_size: NA; d_call: TRBD2; v_call: TRBV29-1; j_call: TRBJ2-7
cdr3_aa: CASSQAAGDYNEQFF; cdr3_nt: TGTGCCAGCAGCCAAGCAGCGGGAGACTACAATGAGCAGTTCTTC; clone_size: NA; d_call: TRBD2; v_call: TRBV4-2; j_call: TRBJ2-1